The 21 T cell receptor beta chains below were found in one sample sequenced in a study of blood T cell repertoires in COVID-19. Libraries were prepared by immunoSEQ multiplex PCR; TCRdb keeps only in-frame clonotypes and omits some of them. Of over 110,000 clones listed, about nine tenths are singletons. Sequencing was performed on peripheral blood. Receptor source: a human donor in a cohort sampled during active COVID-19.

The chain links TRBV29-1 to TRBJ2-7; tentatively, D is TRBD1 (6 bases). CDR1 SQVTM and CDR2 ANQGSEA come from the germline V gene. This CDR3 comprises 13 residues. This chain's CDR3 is CNAPGDVSYEQYF. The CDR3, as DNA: TGCAACGCCCCAGGGGATGTCTCCTACGAGCAGTACTTC.

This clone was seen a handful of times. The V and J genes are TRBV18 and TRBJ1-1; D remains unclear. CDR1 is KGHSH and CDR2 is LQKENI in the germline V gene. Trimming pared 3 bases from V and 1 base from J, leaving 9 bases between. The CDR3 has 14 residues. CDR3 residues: CASSPYEGNTEAFF. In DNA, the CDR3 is TGTGCCAGCTCACCTTACGAGGGGAACACTGAAGCTTTCTTT.

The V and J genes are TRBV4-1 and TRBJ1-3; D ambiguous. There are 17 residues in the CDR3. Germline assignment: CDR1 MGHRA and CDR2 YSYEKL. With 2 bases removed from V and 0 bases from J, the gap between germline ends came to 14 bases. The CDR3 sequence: CASSQPRGIDSGNTIYF. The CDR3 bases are TGCGCCAGCAGCCAACCGAGAGGGATAGACTCTGGAAACACCATATATTTT.

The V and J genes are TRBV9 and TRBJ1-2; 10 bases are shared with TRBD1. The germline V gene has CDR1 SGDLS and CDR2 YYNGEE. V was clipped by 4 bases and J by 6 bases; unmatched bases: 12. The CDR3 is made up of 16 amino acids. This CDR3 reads CASSLRPGTGVDGYTF. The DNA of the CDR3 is TGTGCCAGCAGCCTCCGCCCCGGGACAGGGGTGGATGGCTACACCTTC.

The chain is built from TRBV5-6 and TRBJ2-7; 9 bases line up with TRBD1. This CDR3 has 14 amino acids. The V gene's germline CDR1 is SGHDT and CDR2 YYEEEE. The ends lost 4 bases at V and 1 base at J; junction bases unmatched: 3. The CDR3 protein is CASSGTGPSYEQYF. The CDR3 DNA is TGTGCCAGCAGCGGGACAGGGCCTTCCTACGAGCAGTACTTC.

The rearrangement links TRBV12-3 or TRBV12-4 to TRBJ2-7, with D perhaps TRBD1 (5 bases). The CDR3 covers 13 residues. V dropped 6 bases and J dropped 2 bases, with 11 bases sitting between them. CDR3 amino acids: CASSMDTTYEQYF. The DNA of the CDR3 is TGTGCCAGCAGCATGGACACCACCTACGAGCAGTACTTC.

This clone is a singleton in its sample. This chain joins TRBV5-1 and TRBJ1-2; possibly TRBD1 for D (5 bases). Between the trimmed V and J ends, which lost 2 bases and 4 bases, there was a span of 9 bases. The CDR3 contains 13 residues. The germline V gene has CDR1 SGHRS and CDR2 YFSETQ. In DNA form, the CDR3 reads TGCGCCAGCAGCTTCTCGGGGGGCTATGGCTACACCTTC. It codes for CASSFSGGYGYTF.

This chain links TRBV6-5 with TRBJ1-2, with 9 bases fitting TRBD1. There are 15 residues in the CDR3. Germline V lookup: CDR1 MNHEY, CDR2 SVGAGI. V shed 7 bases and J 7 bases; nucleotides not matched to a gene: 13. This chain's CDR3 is CASTTRARDRVGYTF. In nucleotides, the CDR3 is TGTGCCAGCACCACCCGAGCCCGGGACAGGGTTGGCTACACCTTC.

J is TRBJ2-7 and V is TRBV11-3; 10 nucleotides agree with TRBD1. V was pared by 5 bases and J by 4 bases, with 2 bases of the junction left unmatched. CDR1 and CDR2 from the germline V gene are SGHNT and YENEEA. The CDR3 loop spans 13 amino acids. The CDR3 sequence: CASSKGQGYEQYF. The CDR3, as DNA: TGTGCCAGCAGCAAGGGACAGGGGTACGAGCAGTACTTC.

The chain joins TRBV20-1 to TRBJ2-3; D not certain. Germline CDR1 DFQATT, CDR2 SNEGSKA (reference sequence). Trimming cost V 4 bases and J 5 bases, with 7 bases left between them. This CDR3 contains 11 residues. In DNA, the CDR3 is TGCAGTGCTACTTATAGAGATACGCAGTATTTT. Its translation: CSATYRDTQYF.

This CDR3 reads CSVEGRSQGTGNTIYF. The CDR3 bases are TGCAGCGTTGAAGGAAGGTCCCAGGGAACTGGAAACACCATATATTTT. The chain couples TRBV29-1 to TRBJ1-3; maybe TRBD1 (5 bases). The CDR3 extends over 16 amino acids. Between the trimmed V and J ends, which lost 1 base and 2 bases, there was a span of 15 bases. CDR1 SQVTM and CDR2 ANQGSEA come from the germline V gene. Using reference TRBV29-1 and TRBJ1-3 for the parts outside the CDR3, the full variable domain is SAVISQKPSRDICQRGTSLTIQCQVDSQVTMMFWYRQQPGQSLTLIATANQGSEATYESGFVIDKFPISRPNLTFSTLTVSNMSPEDSSIYLCSVEGRSQGTGNTIYFGEGSWLTVV.

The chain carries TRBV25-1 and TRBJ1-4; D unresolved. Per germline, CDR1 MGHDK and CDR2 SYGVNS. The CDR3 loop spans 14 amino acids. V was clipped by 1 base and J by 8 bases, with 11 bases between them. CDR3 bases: TGTGCCAGCAGTGAATGGGCTGACGCGGAAAAACTGTTTTTT. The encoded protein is CASSEWADAEKLFF.

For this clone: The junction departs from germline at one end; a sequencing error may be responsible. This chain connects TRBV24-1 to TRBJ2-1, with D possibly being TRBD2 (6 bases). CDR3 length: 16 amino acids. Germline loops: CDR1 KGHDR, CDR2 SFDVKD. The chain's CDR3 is CATCDLGRAGRGEQFF. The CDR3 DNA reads TGTGCCACCTGTGATTTGGGCAGGGCGGGAAGGGGTGAGCAGTTCTTC.

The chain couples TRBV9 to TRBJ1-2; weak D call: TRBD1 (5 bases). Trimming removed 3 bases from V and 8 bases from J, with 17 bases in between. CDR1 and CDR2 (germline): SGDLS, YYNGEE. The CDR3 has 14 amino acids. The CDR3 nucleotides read TGTGCCAGCAGCGCAGGAGACAGCGTAGGGGGCTACACCTTC. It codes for CASSAGDSVGGYTF.

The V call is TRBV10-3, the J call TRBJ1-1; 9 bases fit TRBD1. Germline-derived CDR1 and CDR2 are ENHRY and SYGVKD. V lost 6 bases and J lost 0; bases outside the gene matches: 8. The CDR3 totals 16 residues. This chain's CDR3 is CAISEGQGQMNTEAFF. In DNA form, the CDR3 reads TGTGCCATCAGCGAGGGACAGGGCCAGATGAACACTGAAGCTTTCTTT.

CDR3 coding DNA: TGTGCCAGCGAAGACAGCGGGGTTACAGATACGCAGTATTTT. Its protein is CASEDSGVTDTQYF. This chain uses TRBV11-3 with TRBJ2-3, with 7 nucleotides matching TRBD2. Germline V gives CDR1 SGHNT, CDR2 YENEEA. The CDR3 is made up of 14 amino acids. The V and J ends lost 8 bases and 3 bases, in that order; junction bases with no gene match: 8.

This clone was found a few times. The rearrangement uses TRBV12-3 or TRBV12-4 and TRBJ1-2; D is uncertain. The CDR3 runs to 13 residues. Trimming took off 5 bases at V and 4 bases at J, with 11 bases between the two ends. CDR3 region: CASSPLGPYGYTF. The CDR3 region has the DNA TGTGCCAGCAGTCCCCTTGGCCCCTATGGCTACACCTTC.

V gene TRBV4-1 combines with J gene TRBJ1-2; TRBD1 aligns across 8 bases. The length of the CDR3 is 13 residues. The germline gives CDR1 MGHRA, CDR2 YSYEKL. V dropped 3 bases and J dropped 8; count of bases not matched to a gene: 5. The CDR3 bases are TGCGCCAGCAGCCAGTCAGGGGGCGGGGGCTACACCTTC. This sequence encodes CASSQSGGGGYTF.

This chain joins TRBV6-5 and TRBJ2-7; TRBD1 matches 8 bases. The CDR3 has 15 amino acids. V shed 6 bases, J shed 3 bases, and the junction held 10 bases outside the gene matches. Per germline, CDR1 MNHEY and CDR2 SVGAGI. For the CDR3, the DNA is TGTGCCAGCAGCGCCTACGGGACAGGCGACTACGAGCAGTACTTC. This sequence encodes CASSAYGTGDYEQYF.

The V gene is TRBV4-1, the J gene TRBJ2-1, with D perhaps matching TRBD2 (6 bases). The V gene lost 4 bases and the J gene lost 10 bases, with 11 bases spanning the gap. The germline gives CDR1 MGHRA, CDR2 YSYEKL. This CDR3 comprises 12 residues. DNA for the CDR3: TGCGCCAGCAGCCGGGGGGAGGACGAGCAGTTCTTC. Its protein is CASSRGEDEQFF.

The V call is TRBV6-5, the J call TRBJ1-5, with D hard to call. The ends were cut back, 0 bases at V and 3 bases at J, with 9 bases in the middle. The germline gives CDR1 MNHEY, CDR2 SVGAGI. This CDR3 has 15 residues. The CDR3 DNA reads TGTGCCAGCAGTTACTCTTCGGGTAACAATCAGCCCCAGCATTTT. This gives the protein CASSYSSGNNQPQHF.